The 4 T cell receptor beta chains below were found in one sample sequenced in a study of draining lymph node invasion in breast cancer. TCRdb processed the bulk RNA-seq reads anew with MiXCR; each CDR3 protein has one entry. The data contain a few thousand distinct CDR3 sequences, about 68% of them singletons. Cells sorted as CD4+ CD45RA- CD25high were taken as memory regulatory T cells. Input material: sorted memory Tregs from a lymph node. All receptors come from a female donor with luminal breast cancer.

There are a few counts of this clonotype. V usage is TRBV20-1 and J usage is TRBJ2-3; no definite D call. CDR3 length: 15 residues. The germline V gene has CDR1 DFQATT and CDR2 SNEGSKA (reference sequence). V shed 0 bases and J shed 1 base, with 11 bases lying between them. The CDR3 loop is CSARDLGTRTDTQYF. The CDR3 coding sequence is TGCAGTGCTAGAGATCTCGGAACCCGCACAGATACGCAGTATTTT.

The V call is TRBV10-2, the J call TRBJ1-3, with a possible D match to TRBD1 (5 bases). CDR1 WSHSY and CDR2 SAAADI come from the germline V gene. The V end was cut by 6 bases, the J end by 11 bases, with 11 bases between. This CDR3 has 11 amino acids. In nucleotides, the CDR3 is TGCGCCAGCAGGGGGGATTTCTCCATATATTTT. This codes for CASRGDFSIYF.

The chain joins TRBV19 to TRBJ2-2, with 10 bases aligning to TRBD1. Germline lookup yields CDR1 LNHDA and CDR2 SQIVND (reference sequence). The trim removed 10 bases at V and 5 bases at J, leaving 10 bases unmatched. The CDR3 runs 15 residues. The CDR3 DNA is TGTGCCACCAACCGGGACAGGGGTAATACCGGGGAGCTGTTTTTT. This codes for CATNRDRGNTGELFF.

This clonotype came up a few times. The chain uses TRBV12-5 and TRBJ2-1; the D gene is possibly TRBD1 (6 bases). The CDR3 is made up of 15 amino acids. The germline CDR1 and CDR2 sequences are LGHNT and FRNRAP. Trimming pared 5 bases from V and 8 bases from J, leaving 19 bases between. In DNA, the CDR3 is TGTGCTAGTGGTCGCGACCGCAGGGGCGGAGATGAGCAGTTCTTC. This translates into CASGRDRRGGDEQFF.